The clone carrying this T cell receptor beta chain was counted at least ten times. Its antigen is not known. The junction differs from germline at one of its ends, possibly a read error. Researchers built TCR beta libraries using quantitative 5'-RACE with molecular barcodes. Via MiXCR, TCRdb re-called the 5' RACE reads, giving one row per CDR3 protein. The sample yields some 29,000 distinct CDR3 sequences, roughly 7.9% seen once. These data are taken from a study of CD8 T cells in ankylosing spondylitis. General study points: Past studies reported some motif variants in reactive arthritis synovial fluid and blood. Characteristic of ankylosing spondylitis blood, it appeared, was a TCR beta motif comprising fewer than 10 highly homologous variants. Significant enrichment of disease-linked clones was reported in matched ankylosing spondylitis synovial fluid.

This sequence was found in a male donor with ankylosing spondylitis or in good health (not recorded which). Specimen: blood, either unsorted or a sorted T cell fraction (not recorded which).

The CDR3: CASSLSTSSNTGELFF. CDR3 DNA sequence: TGTGCTAGCAGCTTATCTACTTCATCGAACACCGGGGAGCTGTTTTTT. This chain joins TRBV7-7 and TRBJ2-2, with unresolved D. CDR1 SSHAT and CDR2 FNYEAQ come from the germline V gene (reference sequence). The CDR3 is 16 amino acids.